The sequence of this TCR beta chain was determined in a study of cytomegalovirus exposure and HLA in healthy donors. The germline V gene has CDR1 MNHEY and CDR2 SMNVEV (reference sequence). V shed 4 bases and J 2 bases; nucleotides not matched to a gene: 12. The CDR3 runs 17 residues. The PCR contained 60 Vbeta and 13 Jbeta primers. Assay: immunoSEQ multiplex PCR; the TCRdb copy retains only in-frame clones and omits some. The top ten clones hold about 5.8% of a sample with 95,000 to 150,000 clones, approximately 80% of them seen once. This sequence originates from a man aged 18 to 30 in good health and CMV-seropositive. The sequencing sample was made of PBMCs. The V call is TRBV27, the J call TRBJ2-7; 9 nucleotides agree with TRBD2. This CDR3 reads CASSSGVAGEKAYEQYF. CDR3 sequence (DNA): TGTGCCAGCAGTTCAGGAGTAGCGGGAGAGAAAGCCTACGAGCAGTACTTC.